Listed here are 5 T cell receptor beta chains from one sample, sequenced in a study of siplizumab effects on memory and regulatory T cells. The protocol was immunoSEQ multiplex PCR, while the TCRdb copy is restricted to in-frame clones and leaves out a portion. The table has under 100,000 clones, around 94% seen once. Sequenced input: non-Treg CD4+ T cells sorted from blood. The receptors were sampled from a human donor in good health.

V usage is TRBV5-4 and J usage is TRBJ2-5; TRBD1 is a possible D gene (5 bases). This CDR3 has 14 residues. CDR1 and CDR2 from the germline V gene are SGHNT and YYREEE (reference sequence). Trimming cost V 4 bases and J 1 base, with 11 bases left between them. The CDR3 bases are TGTGCCAGCAGCATGAGGACAACCCAAGAGACCCAGTACTTC. It codes for CASSMRTTQETQYF.

The chain carries TRBV7-7 and TRBJ2-1; D tentatively reads TRBD1 or TRBD2 (5 bases each). Germline V CDR1 and CDR2: SSHAT, FNYEAQ (reference sequence). The CDR3 runs 13 residues. V lost 5 bases and J lost 9, with 14 bases in between. The CDR3 is CASSGTPEGEQFF. The CDR3 nucleotides are TGTGCCAGCAGCGGGACCCCCGAGGGTGAGCAGTTCTTC.

The genes are TRBV9 and TRBJ1-2, with TRBD1 matching over 8 bases. The trim removed 4 bases at V and 4 bases at J, leaving 15 bases unmatched. The CDR3 length is 17 residues. Per germline, CDR1 SGDLS and CDR2 YYNGEE. CDR3 loop: CASSSPGQEDLGYGYTF. Written as DNA, the CDR3 is TGTGCCAGCAGCTCTCCGGGACAGGAGGATTTAGGCTATGGCTACACCTTC.

The V and J genes are TRBV15 and TRBJ2-1, with a tentative D call TRBD2 (5 bases). The CDR3 is 17 residues long. Germline V lookup: CDR1 LNHNV, CDR2 YYDKDF (reference sequence). The germline V and J ends were trimmed by 1 base and 12 bases, with 25 bases remaining between them. The CDR3 sequence is CATSRVHGRGLGTGQFF. CDR3 in DNA: TGTGCCACCAGCAGAGTTCATGGCCGGGGTCTTGGAACTGGGCAGTTCTTC.

This clone has just one count. The rearrangement joins TRBV4-2 to TRBJ2-7; perhaps TRBD2 as D (5 bases). The germline CDR1 and CDR2 sequences are LGHNA and YNFKEQ. V was cut by 0 bases and J by 3 bases, with 12 bases left in between. The CDR3 consists of 15 residues. The CDR3 DNA is TGTGCCAGCAGCCAAGAGGGCGGGCGAGACTACGAGCAGTACTTC. Protein: CASSQEGGRDYEQYF.